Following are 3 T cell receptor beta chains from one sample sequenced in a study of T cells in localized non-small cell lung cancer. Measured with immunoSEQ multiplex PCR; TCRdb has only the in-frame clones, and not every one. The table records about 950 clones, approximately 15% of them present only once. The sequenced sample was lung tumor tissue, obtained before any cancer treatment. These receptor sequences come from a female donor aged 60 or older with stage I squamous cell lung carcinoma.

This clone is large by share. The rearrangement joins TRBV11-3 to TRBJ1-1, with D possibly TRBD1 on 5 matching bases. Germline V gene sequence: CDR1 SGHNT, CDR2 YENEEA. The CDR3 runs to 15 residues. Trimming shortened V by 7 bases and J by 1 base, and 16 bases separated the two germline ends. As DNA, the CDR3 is TGTGCCAGCAAGGAAGCCATGAGGGGGAACACTGAAGCTTTCTTT. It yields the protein CASKEAMRGNTEAFF.

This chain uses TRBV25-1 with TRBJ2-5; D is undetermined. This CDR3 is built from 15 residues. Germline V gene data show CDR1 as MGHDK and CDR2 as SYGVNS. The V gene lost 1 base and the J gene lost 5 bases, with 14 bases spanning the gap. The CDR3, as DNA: TGTGCCAGCAGTGAATCGAATTACCTGGGGGAGACCCAGTACTTC. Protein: CASSESNYLGETQYF. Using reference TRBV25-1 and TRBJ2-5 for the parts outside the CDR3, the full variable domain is EADIYQTPRYLVIGTGKKITLECSQTMGHDKMYWYQQDPGMELHLIHYSYGVNSTEKGDLSSESTVSRIRTEHFPLTLESARPSHTSQYLCASSESNYLGETQYFGPGTRLLVL.

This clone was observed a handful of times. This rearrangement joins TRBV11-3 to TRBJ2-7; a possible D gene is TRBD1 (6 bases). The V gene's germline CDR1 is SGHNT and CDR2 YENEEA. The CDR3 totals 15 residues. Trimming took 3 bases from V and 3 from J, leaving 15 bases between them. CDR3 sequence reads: CASSLRWQGYYEQYF. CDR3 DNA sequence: TGTGCCAGCAGCTTGAGGTGGCAGGGGTACTACGAGCAGTACTTC.